The 2 T cell receptor beta chains given below trace back to one sample, sequenced in a study of PD-1 blockade in classical Hodgkin lymphoma. The method was immunoSEQ multiplex PCR; TCRdb's version includes in-frame clones alone and lacks a portion of them. The sample carries over 5,500 clones, almost 85% recorded once. There was relapse after autologous stem cell transplantation in every patient, and there was variation in brentuximab vedotin exposure. The starting material was peripheral blood mononuclear cells (PBMCs), obtained at baseline. All receptors derive from a human donor with classical Hodgkin lymphoma.

On this clone itself: A junction end diverges from the germline sequence, so it may reflect a read error. The sample holds other DNA sequences that translate to the same CDR3. J is TRBJ2-3 and V is TRBV27, with D perhaps TRBD1 (5 bases). Germline CDR1 reads MNHEY; CDR2 reads SMNVEV (reference sequence). This CDR3 is built from 16 residues. The CDR3 DNA reads as TGCGCCAGCAGTTTATACGAAAGGACAAGCACAGATACGCAGTATTTT. Its translation is CASSLYERTSTDTQYF.

This sequence joins TRBV5-1 and TRBJ2-7; the match to TRBD2 covers 9 bases. The V segment lost 1 base and the J segment 0 bases; nucleotides outside the gene matches: 8. Germline V gene lookup returns CDR1 SGHRS and CDR2 YFSETQ. The CDR3 runs to 17 residues. The CDR3 sequence is CASSLRTSGLSSYEQYF. CDR3 bases: TGCGCCAGCAGCTTGCGTACTAGCGGGCTTAGCTCCTACGAGCAGTACTTC.